Below, 26 T cell receptor beta chains from the same sample are listed, as sequenced in a study of blood T cells in healthy people across ages. Using a J-beta primer mix together with a sample-barcoded 5' primer, a second PCR was run for roughly 7 to 12 cycles. Via MiXCR, TCRdb re-called the 5' RACE reads, giving one row per CDR3 protein. The sample has around 1,000,000 distinct CDR3 sequences; 35% to 40% are singletons. Sequenced: blood. Every receptor here comes from a man younger than 30 in good health.

Concerning this clonotype: A much bigger clone sits one base away, suggesting this may be a read error. The chain links TRBV29-1 to TRBJ2-5; D possibly corresponds to TRBD2 (5 bases). The CDR3 has 10 amino acids. V was clipped by 4 bases and J by 9 bases, with 9 bases between them. Per germline, CDR1 SQVTM and CDR2 ANQGSEA. CDR3 loop: CSVAEEAQYF. The CDR3 DNA sequence: TGCAGCGTTGCCGAGGAGGCCCAGTACTTC.

This chain uses TRBV15 with TRBJ1-4; D is unclear. V lost 2 bases and J lost 3, with 13 bases in between. CDR3 size: 16 residues. CDR1 is LNHNV, CDR2 YYDKDF, per germline (reference sequence). The CDR3 loop reads CATSRSHSGANEKLFF. The CDR3 DNA sequence: TGTGCCACCAGCAGATCACACTCCGGGGCTAATGAAAAACTGTTTTTT. The variable domain in full, with the rest retrieved from reference TRBV15 and TRBJ1-4, is DAMVIQNPRYQVTQFGKPVTLSCSQTLNHNVMYWYQQKSSQAPKLLFHYYDKDFNNEADTPDNFQSRRPNTSFCFLDIRSPGLGDTAMYLCATSRSHSGANEKLFFGSGTQLSVL.

This clonotype was found once. The germline gene is not matched at one end of the junction; a read error may be the cause. CDR3 loop: CAGSVEVGRETQYF. In nucleotides, the CDR3 is TGTGCCGGCAGCGTAGAGGTAGGGAGGGAGACCCAGTACTTC. The chain uses TRBV9 and TRBJ2-5, with a possible D match to TRBD2 (6 bases). The CDR3 sequence is 14 residues long. Germline V lookup: CDR1 SGDLS, CDR2 YYNGEE. The variable domain in full, completed from reference TRBV9 and TRBJ2-5, reads DSGVTQTPKHLITATGQRVTLRCSPRSGDLSVYWYQQSLDQGLQFLIQYYNGEERAKGNILERFSAQQFPDLHSELNLSSLELGDSALYFCAGSVEVGRETQYFGPGTRLLVL.

This clonotype has a handful of counts. The chain has TRBV4-3 and TRBJ2-1; 9 bases are shared with TRBD2. CDR3 length: 16 residues. Unmatched junction bases numbered 10, after V lost 4 bases and J lost 6 bases. Looked up from germline, CDR1 is LGHNA and CDR2 is YSLEER. This CDR3 reads CASSPHTAGGFNEQFF. The CDR3 DNA reads TGCGCCAGCAGCCCCCACACAGCGGGGGGTTTCAATGAGCAGTTCTTC.

Only a few counts were recorded for this clonotype. The gene calls are TRBV7-2 and TRBJ1-2, with 7 bases lining up with TRBD1. With 8 bases clipped from V and 4 bases from J, the junction kept 10 bases outside the gene matches. This CDR3 spans 14 amino acids. Germline loops: CDR1 SGHTA, CDR2 FQGNSA. For the CDR3, the DNA is TGTGCCAGCTCACCAGGACAGGTTGTCTATGGCTACACCTTC. It codes for CASSPGQVVYGYTF. The entire variable domain, with the rest obtained from reference TRBV7-2 and TRBJ1-2, is as follows: GAGVSQSPSNKVTEKGKDVELRCDPISGHTALYWYRQSLGQGLEFLIYFQGNSAPDKSGLPSDRFSAERTGGSVSTLTIQRTQQEDSAVYLCASSPGQVVYGYTFGSGTRLTVV.

Comments on this clonotype: The junction departs from the called germline gene at one end, perhaps through a read error. V and J are TRBV12-3 or TRBV12-4 and TRBJ2-3, with TRBD2 matching over 12 bases. The CDR3 covers 15 residues. The CDR3 nucleotides read TGTGCCAGCAGTCAGGGACTAGCGGGTACAGGTACGCAGTATTTT. Translation gives CASSQGLAGTGTQYF.

This sequence joins TRBV10-3 and TRBJ2-2, with D possibly matching TRBD2 (5 bases). This CDR3 is built from 14 residues. CDR1 and CDR2 from the germline V gene are ENHRY and SYGVKD. V lost 7 bases and J lost 4, with 13 bases in between. In DNA, the CDR3 is TGTGCCATCACTAGGGAGTCGGGCACCGGGGAGCTGTTTTTT. Its protein is CAITRESGTGELFF.

In this sample, this clonotype turned up a few times. This chain uses TRBV4-1 with TRBJ2-3; tentative D call: TRBD1 (6 bases). This CDR3 is 12 amino acids long. The V end was cut by 4 bases, the J end by 11 bases, with 13 bases between. CDR1 MGHRA and CDR2 YSYEKL come from the germline V gene. The CDR3 coding sequence is TGCGCCAGCAGCCCGGACAGTATACTGCAGTATTTT. The encoded protein is CASSPDSILQYF.

The rearrangement uses TRBV20-1 and TRBJ2-5, with D hard to call. From germline, CDR1 is DFQATT and CDR2 SNEGSKA (reference sequence). This CDR3 is 12 amino acids long. Trimming left V 1 base short and J 11 bases short, with 14 bases between. CDR3: CSARVLENEQYF. The CDR3 coding sequence is TGCAGTGCTAGAGTGTTGGAGAATGAGCAGTACTTC.

The sample holds many counts of this clonotype. The gene calls are TRBV3-1 and TRBJ2-1; D remains unclear. The CDR3 has 11 residues. Germline CDR1 LGHDT, CDR2 YNNKEL (reference sequence). V was trimmed by 1 base and J by 6 bases, leaving 1 base between them. In nucleotides, the CDR3 is TGTGCCAGCAGCCAAGCCAATGAGCAGTTCTTC. Translated: CASSQANEQFF.

Only a few counts were recorded for this clonotype. V gene TRBV7-2 combines with J gene TRBJ1-1, with unresolved D. In germline, CDR1 is SGHTA, CDR2 FQGNSA. V was clipped by 6 bases and J by 0 bases, with 5 bases between them. The CDR3 contains 12 residues. The CDR3 nucleotides are TGTGCCAGCAGACGGTTGAACACTGAAGCTTTCTTT. It yields the protein CASRRLNTEAFF.

V gene TRBV13 combines with J gene TRBJ2-6, with a tentative D call TRBD2 (6 bases). The CDR3 is 17 residues long. V dropped 1 base and J dropped 0 bases, with 10 bases sitting between them. The germline V gene has CDR1 PRHDT and CDR2 FYEKMQ (reference sequence). The CDR3 nucleotides are TGTGCCAGCAGCTTAGAGACTAGTGCCTCTGGGGCCAACGTCCTGACTTTC. Its protein product is CASSLETSASGANVLTF.

The chain couples TRBV12-3 or TRBV12-4 to TRBJ1-1; TRBD1 is a possible D gene (5 bases). Trimming left V 3 bases short and J 8 bases short, with 13 bases between. The CDR3 is 13 residues long. CDR3 protein: CASSFGGQFEAFF. CDR3 bases: TGTGCCAGCAGTTTCGGGGGTCAGTTCGAAGCTTTCTTT.

Concerning this clonotype: The junction departs from the called germline gene at one end, perhaps through a read error. This rearrangement joins TRBV4-1 to TRBJ1-4; possible D gene TRBD1, 5 bases. The CDR3 totals 14 residues. From germline, CDR1 is MGHRA and CDR2 YSYEKL. CDR3: CASSLSGGSEKLFF. The CDR3 region has the DNA TGCGCTAGCAGTTTATCCGGGGGGTCTGAAAAACTGTTTTTT.

Regarding this clonotype: A much larger clone sits a single nucleotide away, making a read error possible. This chain joins TRBV12-3 or TRBV12-4 and TRBJ2-5; D assignment may be TRBD1 or TRBD2 (5 bases each). This CDR3 comprises 14 residues. The CDR3 here is CAGSLGRRQETQYF. CDR3 sequence (DNA): TGTGCCGGCAGTTTGGGACGGCGCCAAGAGACCCAGTACTTC.

V usage is TRBV29-1 and J usage is TRBJ2-3, with D perhaps matching TRBD2 (6 bases). The V gene's germline CDR1 is SQVTM and CDR2 ANQGSEA. CDR3 size: 12 residues. The V gene lost 4 bases and the J gene lost 2 bases, with 7 bases spanning the gap. In nucleotides, the CDR3 is TGCAGCGTTGGGACTACCACAGATACGCAGTATTTT. Amino acids: CSVGTTTDTQYF.

The rearrangement uses TRBV5-5 and TRBJ2-7; D may match TRBD1 or TRBD2 (5 bases each). Deletions cut 3 bases from V and 3 bases from J, with 16 bases between. Germline V gives CDR1 SGHKS, CDR2 YYEKEE (reference sequence). The CDR3 is made up of 15 amino acids. In nucleotides, the CDR3 is TGTGCCAGCAGCTATGACTGGCAGAGGGGCTACGAGCAGTACTTC. Translation gives CASSYDWQRGYEQYF. Filled out from reference TRBV5-5 and TRBJ2-7, the complete variable domain reads DAGVTQSPTHLIKTRGQQVTLRCSPISGHKSVSWYQQVLGQGPQFIFQYYEKEERGRGNFPDRFSARQFPNYSSELNVNALLLGDSALYLCASSYDWQRGYEQYFGPGTRLTVT.

The chain is built from TRBV5-1 and TRBJ1-6, with D uncertain. The CDR3 runs 15 residues. Germline V gene data show CDR1 as SGHRS and CDR2 as YFSETQ. V dropped 4 bases and J dropped 6 bases, with 14 bases sitting between them. The CDR3 loop reads CASSTASRPNSPLHF. CDR3 bases: TGCGCCAGCAGCACCGCCAGTCGCCCTAATTCACCCCTCCACTTT.

The rearrangement uses TRBV6-6 and TRBJ1-2, with D perhaps TRBD1 (6 bases). Trimming pared 5 bases from V and 4 bases from J, leaving 14 bases between. The germline CDR1 and CDR2 sequences are MNHNY and SVGAGI (reference sequence). This CDR3 region has 14 residues. The CDR3 region is CASSTTGDLYGYTF. The CDR3 DNA follows: TGTGCCAGCAGTACGACAGGAGACCTCTATGGCTACACCTTC.

About this clonotype itself: Its ends do not fully match the called genes, so a read error is possible. The genes are TRBV6-2 or TRBV6-3 and TRBJ1-6, with 10 bases lining up with TRBD1. CDR3 length: 18 residues. The germline V gene has CDR1 MNHEY and CDR2 SVGEGT. CDR3 sequence reads: CASSSPGTGVAYNSPPHF. The CDR3 DNA sequence: TGTGCCAGCAGTTCACCGGGGACAGGGGTTGCCTATAATTCACCCCCCCACTTT.

This clonotype came up many times. The V call is TRBV6-1, the J call TRBJ2-1, with D perhaps TRBD1 (5 bases). The V and J ends lost 9 bases and 0 bases respectively, with 12 bases between them. In germline, CDR1 is MNHNS, CDR2 SASEGT. The CDR3 length is 14 residues. Here the CDR3 reads CASSRDPSYNEQFF. CDR3 coding DNA: TGTGCCAGTAGCAGGGATCCCTCCTACAATGAGCAGTTCTTC.

The CDR3 protein is CASSSGTGGIHTENIQYF. The CDR3 DNA sequence: TGTGCCAGCAGTTCCGGGACAGGGGGCATTCACACGGAGAACATTCAGTACTTC. The chain recombines TRBV6-5 with TRBJ2-4; the match to TRBD1 covers 12 bases. The germline V gene has CDR1 MNHEY and CDR2 SVGAGI. J lost 7 bases, V lost 4 bases, and 14 bases had no gene match. This CDR3 spans 18 amino acids.

This chain joins TRBV10-3 and TRBJ1-2, with 10 bases that match TRBD1. Germline V gene data show CDR1 as ENHRY and CDR2 as SYGVKD. The CDR3 sequence is 16 residues long. The V gene end was trimmed by 0 bases and the J gene end by 8 bases; junction bases not matched to a gene: 9. CDR3 in amino acids: CAISESPIGQGGGYTF. CDR3 DNA sequence: TGTGCCATCAGTGAGTCGCCTATTGGACAGGGGGGAGGCTACACCTTC.

This clonotype was seen many times. The chain combines TRBV7-9 with TRBJ2-7; no firm D call. The germline V and J ends were trimmed by 5 bases and 6 bases, with 14 bases remaining between them. The germline V gene has CDR1 SEHNR and CDR2 FQNEAQ (reference sequence). CDR3 length equals 13 residues. The CDR3 nucleotides read TGTGCCAGCAGCCAAGACACAGAGTCCGAGCAGTACTTC. It codes for CASSQDTESEQYF.

Only a few counts were recorded for this clonotype. This chain links TRBV6-1 with TRBJ2-3; no firm D call. The CDR3 extends over 18 amino acids. CDR1 is MNHNS and CDR2 is SASEGT in the germline V gene. V was clipped by 5 bases and J by 0 bases, with 21 bases between them. CDR3 protein: CASSLPPRLQASTDTQYF. The CDR3 DNA reads as TGTGCCAGCAGTCTTCCCCCGAGACTCCAGGCGAGCACAGATACGCAGTATTTT.

The J gene is TRBJ1-2, the V gene TRBV6-1, with D unclear. The ends were cut back, 3 bases at V and 0 bases at J, with 14 bases in the middle. Germline CDR1 and CDR2: MNHNS and SASEGT. CDR3 length: 16 amino acids. The CDR3 DNA is TGTGCCAGCAGTGATTGCGAGACGCGTCCTAACTATGGCTACACCTTC. Translating gives CASSDCETRPNYGYTF.